This T cell receptor beta chain derives from a study of shared clonotypes between healthy human individuals. This CDR3 contains 11 residues. CDR1 and CDR2 (germline): MNHEY, SVGAGI. The V segment lost 6 bases and the J segment 7 bases; nucleotides outside the gene matches: 3. Produced via immunoSEQ multiplex PCR; TCRdb's table is partial and in-frame only. In the table there are around 600,000 clones, roughly 97% of which are singletons. The J gene is TRBJ2-7, the V gene TRBV6-5, with 7 bases aligning to TRBD2. Material: naive CD4+ T cells sorted from blood. Indicated subset: CD45RA+ positively selected. This TCR was recovered from a woman in her twenties or thirties in good health. As DNA, the CDR3 is TGTGCCAGCAGCAATAGCGGGGAGCAGTACTTC. Protein product: CASSNSGEQYF.